The clone carrying this TCR beta chain has more than one count but fewer than ten. The antigen is unknown. The authors ran a second PCR of roughly 6 to 12 cycles using a sample-barcoded 5' primer and a J-beta primer mix. Each TCR beta cDNA got a 12-nucleotide random molecular identifier. TCRdb fed the 5' RACE reads into MiXCR, producing one record per CDR3 protein. Of approximately 730,000 distinct CDR3 sequences listed, about 40% are singletons. The CDR3 extends over 16 amino acids. Germline V gene data show CDR1 as KGHDR and CDR2 as SFDVKD. V was pared by 1 base and J by 1 base, with 12 bases between. The record originates from a study of blood T cells in healthy people across ages. Study-wide background: Template switching picked up about one barcoded beta molecule for each two T cells. Study-level points and caveats: Higher diversity and more naive CD4+ cells were features of long-lived donors, compared to aged donors.

The V call is TRBV24-1, the J call TRBJ2-5; D possibly corresponds to TRBD2 (5 bases). The sample consisted of blood. The clonotype originates from a woman aged 60 to 75 in good health. The CDR3 here is CATSDFSAAGQETQYF. CDR3 DNA: TGTGCCACCAGTGATTTTTCCGCGGCGGGCCAAGAGACCCAGTACTTC.